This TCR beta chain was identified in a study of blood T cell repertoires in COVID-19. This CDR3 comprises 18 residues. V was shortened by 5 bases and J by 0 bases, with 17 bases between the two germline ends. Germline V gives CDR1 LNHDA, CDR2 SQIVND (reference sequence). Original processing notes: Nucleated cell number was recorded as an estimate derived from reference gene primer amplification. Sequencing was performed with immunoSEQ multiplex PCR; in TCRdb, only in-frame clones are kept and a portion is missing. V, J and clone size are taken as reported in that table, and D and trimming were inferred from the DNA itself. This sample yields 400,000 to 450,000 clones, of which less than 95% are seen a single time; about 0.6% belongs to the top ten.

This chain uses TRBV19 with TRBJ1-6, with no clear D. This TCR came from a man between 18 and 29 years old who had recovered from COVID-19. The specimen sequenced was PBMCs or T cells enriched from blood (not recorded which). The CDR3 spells CASSPPSKSSSYNSPLHF. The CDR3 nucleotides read TGTGCCAGTAGTCCCCCGTCGAAGTCGAGCTCCTATAATTCACCCCTCCACTTT.